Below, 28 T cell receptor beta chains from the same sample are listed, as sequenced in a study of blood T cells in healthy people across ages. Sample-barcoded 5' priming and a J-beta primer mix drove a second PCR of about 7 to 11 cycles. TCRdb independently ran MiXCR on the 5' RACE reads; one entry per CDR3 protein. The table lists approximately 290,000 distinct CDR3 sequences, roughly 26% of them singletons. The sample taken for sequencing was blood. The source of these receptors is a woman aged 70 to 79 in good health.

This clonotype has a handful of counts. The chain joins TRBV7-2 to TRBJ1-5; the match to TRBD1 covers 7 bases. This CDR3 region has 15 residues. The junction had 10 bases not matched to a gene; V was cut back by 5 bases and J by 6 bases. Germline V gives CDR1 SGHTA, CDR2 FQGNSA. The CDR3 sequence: CASSKGTERSQPQHF. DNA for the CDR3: TGTGCCAGCAGCAAAGGGACAGAACGGAGTCAGCCCCAGCATTTT.

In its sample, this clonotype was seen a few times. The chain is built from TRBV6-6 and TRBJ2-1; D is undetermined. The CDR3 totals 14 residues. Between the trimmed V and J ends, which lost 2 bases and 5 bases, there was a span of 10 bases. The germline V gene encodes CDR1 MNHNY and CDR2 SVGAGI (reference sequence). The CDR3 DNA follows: TGTGCCAGCAGTTACCTTGAAGAGGACAATGAGCAGTTCTTC. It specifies CASSYLEEDNEQFF.

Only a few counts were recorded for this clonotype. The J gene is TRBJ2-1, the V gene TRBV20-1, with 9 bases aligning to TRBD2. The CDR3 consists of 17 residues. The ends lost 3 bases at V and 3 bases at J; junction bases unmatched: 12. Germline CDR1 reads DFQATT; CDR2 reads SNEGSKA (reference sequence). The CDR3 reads CSASSLAGIRVYNEQFF. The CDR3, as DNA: TGCAGTGCTAGTTCGCTAGCGGGAATACGTGTCTACAATGAGCAGTTCTTC.

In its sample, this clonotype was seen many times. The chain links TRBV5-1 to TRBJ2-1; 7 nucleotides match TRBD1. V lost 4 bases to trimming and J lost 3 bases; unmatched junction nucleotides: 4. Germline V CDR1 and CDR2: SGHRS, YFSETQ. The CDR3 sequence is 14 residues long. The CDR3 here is CASSPWTGYNEQFF. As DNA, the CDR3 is TGCGCCAGCAGCCCGTGGACAGGCTACAATGAGCAGTTCTTC.

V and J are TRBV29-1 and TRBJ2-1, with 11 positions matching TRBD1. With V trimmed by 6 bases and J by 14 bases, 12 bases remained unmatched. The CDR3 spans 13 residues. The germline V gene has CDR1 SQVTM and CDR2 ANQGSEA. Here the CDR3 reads CSVRTPGTGGEFF. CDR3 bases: TGCAGCGTCCGGACACCAGGGACAGGGGGTGAGTTCTTC.

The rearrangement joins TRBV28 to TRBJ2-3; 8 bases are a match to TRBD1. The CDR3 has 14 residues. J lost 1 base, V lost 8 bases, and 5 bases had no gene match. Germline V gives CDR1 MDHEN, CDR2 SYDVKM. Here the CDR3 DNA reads TGTGCCAGCCAGGGGACAGGACGCACAGATACGCAGTATTTT. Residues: CASQGTGRTDTQYF.

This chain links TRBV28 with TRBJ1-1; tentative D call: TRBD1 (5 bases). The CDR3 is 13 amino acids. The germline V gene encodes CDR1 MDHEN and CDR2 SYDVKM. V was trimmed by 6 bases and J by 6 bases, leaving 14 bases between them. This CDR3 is CASSSGGAPEAFF. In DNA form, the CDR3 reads TGTGCCAGCAGCTCGGGCGGGGCCCCTGAAGCTTTCTTT.

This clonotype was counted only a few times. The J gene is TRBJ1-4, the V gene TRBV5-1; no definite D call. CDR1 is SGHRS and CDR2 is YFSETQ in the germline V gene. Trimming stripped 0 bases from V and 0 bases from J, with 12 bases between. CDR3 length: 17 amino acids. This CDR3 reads CASSLGQKDATNEKLFF. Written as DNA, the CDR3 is TGCGCCAGCAGCTTGGGGCAGAAAGACGCAACTAATGAAAAACTGTTTTTT.

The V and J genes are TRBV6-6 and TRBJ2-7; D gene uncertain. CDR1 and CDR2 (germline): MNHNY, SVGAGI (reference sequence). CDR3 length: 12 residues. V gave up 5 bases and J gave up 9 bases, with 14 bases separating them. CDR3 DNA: TGTGCCAGCAGTCCTGCGACATTGGGGCAGTACTTC. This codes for CASSPATLGQYF.

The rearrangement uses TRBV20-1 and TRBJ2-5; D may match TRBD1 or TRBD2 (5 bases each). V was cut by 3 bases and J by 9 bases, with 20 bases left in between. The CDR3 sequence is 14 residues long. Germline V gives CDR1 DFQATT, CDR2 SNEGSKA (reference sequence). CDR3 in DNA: TGCAGTGCTAGGGGCCAGGGCAAGACGGAGGCCCAGTACTTC. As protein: CSARGQGKTEAQYF.

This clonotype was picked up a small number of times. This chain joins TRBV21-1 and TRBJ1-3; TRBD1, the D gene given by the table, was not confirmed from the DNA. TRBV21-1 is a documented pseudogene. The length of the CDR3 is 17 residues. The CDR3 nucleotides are TGTGCCAGCAGCTCTTGCCCTGGACCGATCTCTGGAAACACCATATATTTT. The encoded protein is CASSSCPGPISGNTIYF.

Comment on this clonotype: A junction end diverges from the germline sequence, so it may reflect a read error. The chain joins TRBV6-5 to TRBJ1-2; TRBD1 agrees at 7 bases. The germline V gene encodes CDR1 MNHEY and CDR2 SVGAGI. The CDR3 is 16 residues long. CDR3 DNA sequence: TGTGCCAGCAGTAACTCGCCAGGGGGGATGAACTATGGCTACACCTTC. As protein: CASSNSPGGMNYGYTF.

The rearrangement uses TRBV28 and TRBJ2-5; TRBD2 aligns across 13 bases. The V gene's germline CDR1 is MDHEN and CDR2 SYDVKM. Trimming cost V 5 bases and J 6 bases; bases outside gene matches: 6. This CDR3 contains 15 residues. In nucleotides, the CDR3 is TGTGCCAGCAGTCCCACTAGCGGGAGGGCCAAGACCCAGTACTTC. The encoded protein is CASSPTSGRAKTQYF.

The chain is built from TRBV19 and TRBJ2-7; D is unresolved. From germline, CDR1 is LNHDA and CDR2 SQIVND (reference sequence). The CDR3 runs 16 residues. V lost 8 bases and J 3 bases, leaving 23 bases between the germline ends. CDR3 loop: CASPTTNLVQSYEQYF. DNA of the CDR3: TGTGCCAGTCCCACCACCAATCTGGTCCAAAGCTACGAGCAGTACTTC.

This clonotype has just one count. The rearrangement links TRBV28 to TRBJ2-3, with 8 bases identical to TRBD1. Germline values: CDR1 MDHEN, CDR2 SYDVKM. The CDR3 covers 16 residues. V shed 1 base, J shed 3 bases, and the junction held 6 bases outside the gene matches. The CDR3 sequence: CASSLLGQGGTDTQYF. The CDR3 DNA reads TGTGCCAGCAGTTTATTAGGACAGGGAGGTACAGATACGCAGTATTTT.

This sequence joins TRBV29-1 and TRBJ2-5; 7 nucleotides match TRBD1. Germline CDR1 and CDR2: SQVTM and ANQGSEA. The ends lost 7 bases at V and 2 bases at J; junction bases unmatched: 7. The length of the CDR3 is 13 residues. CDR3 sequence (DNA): TGCAGCGAAACAAGGGGACAGCAAGAGACCCAGTACTTC. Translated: CSETRGQQETQYF.

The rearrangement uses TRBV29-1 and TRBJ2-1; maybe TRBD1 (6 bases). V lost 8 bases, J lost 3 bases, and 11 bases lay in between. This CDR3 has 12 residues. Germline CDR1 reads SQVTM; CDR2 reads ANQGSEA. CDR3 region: CSWKQGYNEQFF. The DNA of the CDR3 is TGCAGCTGGAAACAGGGCTACAATGAGCAGTTCTTC.

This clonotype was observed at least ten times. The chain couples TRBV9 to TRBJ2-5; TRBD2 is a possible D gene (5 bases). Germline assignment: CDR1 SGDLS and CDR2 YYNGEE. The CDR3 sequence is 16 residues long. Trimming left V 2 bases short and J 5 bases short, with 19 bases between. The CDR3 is CASSVGADLRSETQYF. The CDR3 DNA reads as TGTGCCAGCAGCGTCGGAGCGGACCTTCGATCTGAGACCCAGTACTTC.

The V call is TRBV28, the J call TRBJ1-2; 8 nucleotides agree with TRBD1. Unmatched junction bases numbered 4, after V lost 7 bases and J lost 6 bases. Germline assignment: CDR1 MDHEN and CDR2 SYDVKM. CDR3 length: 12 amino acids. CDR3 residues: CASNGQGNGYTF. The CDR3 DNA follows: TGTGCCAGCAACGGACAGGGCAATGGCTACACCTTC.

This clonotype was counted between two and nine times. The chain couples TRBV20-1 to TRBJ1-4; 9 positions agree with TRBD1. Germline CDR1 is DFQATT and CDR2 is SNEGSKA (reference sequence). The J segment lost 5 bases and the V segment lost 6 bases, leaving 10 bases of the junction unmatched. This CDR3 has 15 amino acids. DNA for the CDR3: TGCAGTGCCCTTATTCGACAGGGGGGAAATGAAAAACTGTTTTTT. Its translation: CSALIRQGGNEKLFF.

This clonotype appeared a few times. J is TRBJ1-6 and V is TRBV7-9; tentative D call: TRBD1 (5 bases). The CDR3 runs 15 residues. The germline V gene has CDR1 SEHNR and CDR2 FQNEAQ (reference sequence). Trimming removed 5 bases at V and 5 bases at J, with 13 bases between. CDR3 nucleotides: TGTGCCAGCAGCCCTTCGGGGCGGAATAATTCACCCCTCCACTTT. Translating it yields CASSPSGRNNSPLHF.

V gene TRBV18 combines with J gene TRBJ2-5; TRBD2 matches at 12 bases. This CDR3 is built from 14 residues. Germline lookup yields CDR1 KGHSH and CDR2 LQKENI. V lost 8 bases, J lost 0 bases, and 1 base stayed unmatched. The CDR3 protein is CASTSGRNQETQYF. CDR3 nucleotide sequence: TGTGCCAGCACTAGCGGGAGGAACCAAGAGACCCAGTACTTC.

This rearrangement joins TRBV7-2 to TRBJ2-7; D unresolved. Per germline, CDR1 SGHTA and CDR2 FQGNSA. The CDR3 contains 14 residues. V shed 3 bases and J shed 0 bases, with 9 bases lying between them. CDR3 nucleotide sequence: TGTGCCAGCAGCTTGACTGTGAGCTCCTACGAGCAGTACTTC. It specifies CASSLTVSSYEQYF.

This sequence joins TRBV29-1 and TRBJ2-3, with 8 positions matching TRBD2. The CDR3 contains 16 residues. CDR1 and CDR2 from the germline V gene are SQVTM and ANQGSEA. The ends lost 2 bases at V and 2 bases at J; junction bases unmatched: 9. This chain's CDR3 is CSVETGGWDPTDTQYF. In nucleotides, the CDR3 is TGCAGCGTTGAAACGGGAGGGTGGGATCCCACAGATACGCAGTATTTT.

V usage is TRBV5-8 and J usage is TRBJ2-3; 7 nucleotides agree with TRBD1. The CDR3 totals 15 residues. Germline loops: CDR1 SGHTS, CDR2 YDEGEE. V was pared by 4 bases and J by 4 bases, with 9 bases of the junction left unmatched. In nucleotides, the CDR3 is TGTGCCAGCAGCCATCTTGACAGGGTGGCAGATACGCAGTATTTT. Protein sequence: CASSHLDRVADTQYF.

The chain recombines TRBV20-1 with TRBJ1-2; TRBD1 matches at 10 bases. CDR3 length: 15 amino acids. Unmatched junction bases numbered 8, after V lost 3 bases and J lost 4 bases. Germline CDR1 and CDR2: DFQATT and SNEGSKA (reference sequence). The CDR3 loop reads CSASAPDRGFYGYTF. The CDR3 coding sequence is TGCAGTGCTAGTGCCCCGGACAGGGGGTTCTATGGCTACACCTTC.

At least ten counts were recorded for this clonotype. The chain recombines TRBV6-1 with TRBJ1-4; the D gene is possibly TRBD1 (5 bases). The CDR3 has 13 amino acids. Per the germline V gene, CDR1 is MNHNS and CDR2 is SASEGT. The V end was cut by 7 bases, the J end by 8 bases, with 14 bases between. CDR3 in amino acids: CASNRDRGEKLFF. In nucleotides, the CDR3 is TGTGCCAGCAATCGGGACCGGGGAGAAAAACTGTTTTTT.

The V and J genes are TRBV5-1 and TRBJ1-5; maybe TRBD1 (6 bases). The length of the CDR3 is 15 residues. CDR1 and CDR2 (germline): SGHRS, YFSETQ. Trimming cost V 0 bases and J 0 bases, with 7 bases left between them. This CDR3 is CASSLEGVSNQPQHF. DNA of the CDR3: TGCGCCAGCAGCTTGGAGGGGGTTAGCAATCAGCCCCAGCATTTT. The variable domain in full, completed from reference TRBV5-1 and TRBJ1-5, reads KAGVTQTPRYLIKTRGQQVTLSCSPISGHRSVSWYQQTPGQGLQFLFEYFSETQRNKGNFPGRFSGRQFSNSRSEMNVSTLELGDSALYLCASSLEGVSNQPQHFGDGTRLSIL.